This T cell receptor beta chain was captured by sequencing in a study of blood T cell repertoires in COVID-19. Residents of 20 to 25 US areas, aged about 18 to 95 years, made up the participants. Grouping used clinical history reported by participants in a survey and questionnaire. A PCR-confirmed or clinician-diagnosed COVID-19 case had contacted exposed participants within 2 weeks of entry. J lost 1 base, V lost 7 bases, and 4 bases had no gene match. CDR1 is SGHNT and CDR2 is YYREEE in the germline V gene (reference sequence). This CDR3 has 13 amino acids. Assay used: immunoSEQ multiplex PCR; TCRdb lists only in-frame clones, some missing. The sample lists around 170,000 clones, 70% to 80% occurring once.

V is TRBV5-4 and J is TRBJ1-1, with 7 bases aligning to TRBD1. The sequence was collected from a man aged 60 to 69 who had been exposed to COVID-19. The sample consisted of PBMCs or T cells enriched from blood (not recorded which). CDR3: CASWGQTNTEAFF. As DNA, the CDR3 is TGTGCCAGCTGGGGACAGACGAACACTGAAGCTTTCTTT.